This section outlines one T cell receptor (beta chain) sequence together with its context. What antigen it recognizes has not been identified. Base qualities are not recorded, but no much larger clone differs from it by a single base. In Seattle, one collaborating source enrolled patients while the infection was active and tracked those patients longitudinally over the course of disease. The collaborating institutions used their own protocols to collect whole blood in K2EDTA tubes. For TCRbeta analysis, collaborators shipped samples in one of three forms: frozen whole blood, isolated PBMCs, or DNA extracted from either of those sample types. The record originates from a study of blood T cell repertoires in COVID-19 (dated by TCRdb to 2019 to 2021). About the investigation overall: Samples from collaborators originated in the United States, Italy and Spain and spanned both the acute and convalescent phases of COVID-19. The material from the prospective study consisted of cDNA or gDNA derived from T cells, B-cell-depleted T cells, or PBMCs. Subjects who had been exposed to COVID-19, were actively infected with it, or had recovered from it provided the deeply sampled blood TCRbeta repertoires that made up the dataset. A freely available public database, intended as a resource for researchers studying the immune response to SARS-CoV-2, is where the repertoires were released. Samples came from the ongoing ImmuneRACE study (first 160 participants) plus 1,254 subjects from 6 global collaborators. Sample metadata almost always included a de-identified subject ID, COVID-19 status, age in years and sex. Where HLA class I and class II types were available, the types were taken from metadata supplied by the sample provider, not from assay-based typing.

The cysteine opens and the phenylalanine closes a CDR3 of 16 amino acids. The sequence is cut down to CDR3 DNA, 48 bases in frame from base 1. V loses 2 bases at its end and J loses 5 bases; junction bases beyond the gene matches: 10. Looking up the germline V gene yields CDR1 KGHSH and CDR2 LQKENI. Study-wide findings and limitations: How much clinical and demographic metadata was included differed by source and by participant, and the metadata was provided uncurated.

TCRbeta CDR3 regions were amplified from genomic DNA using the immunoSEQ Assay, a bias-controlled multiplex PCR. The study's own analysis went as follows. Within the assay, amplification of reference gene primers was used to estimate how many nucleated cells each sample contained. Sequence reads were collapsed and filtered to measure the absolute abundance of every unique TCRbeta CDR3 rearrangement. For each sample, productive Simpson clonality was calculated as the square root of Simpson's diversity index over productive rearrangements. Not all clones reach the TCRdb copy of this immuneACCESS table, which keeps in-frame sequences only. Checked studies attribute under half of the gap to unresolved V genes and leave the rest unexplained. D and trimming were read from the DNA, whereas the V and J calls and clone size are those reported in that table. The sample table holds more than 200,000 clones, of which around nine tenths were seen once. In total, the top ten clones hold over 5% of the sample.

The receptor was isolated from a woman between 55 and 75 years old with COVID-19, enrolled during active disease. The rearranged chain carries TRBV18 and TRBJ1-1, and 8 junctional nucleotides match TRBD1. The sequencing input was peripheral blood. The DNA reads as follows: TGTGCCAGCTCACCATCCTCGGACAGGGCTAGAACTGAAGCTTTCTTT. Translated, this gives CASSPSSDRARTEAFF.